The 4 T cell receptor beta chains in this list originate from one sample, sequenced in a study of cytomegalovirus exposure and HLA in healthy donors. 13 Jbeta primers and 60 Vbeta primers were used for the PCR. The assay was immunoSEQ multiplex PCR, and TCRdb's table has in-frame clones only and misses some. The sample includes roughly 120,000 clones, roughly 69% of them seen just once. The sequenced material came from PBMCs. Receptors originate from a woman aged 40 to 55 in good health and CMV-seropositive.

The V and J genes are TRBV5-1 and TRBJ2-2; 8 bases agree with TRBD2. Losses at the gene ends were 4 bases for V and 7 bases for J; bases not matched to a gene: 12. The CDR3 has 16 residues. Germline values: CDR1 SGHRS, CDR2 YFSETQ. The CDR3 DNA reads TGCGCCAGCAGCCCTCAACGCGGGGGGCTTGGCGGGGAGCTGTTTTTT. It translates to CASSPQRGGLGGELFF.

CDR3 residues: CASSPLLGTLNIQYF. CDR3 sequence (DNA): TGTGCCAGCAGTCCCCTATTAGGGACACTGAACATTCAGTACTTC. This chain uses TRBV11-2 with TRBJ2-4; TRBD1 might be the D (6 bases). This CDR3 has 15 amino acids. Germline V gene data show CDR1 as SGHAT and CDR2 as FQNNGV. V lost 6 bases and J 7 bases, leaving 19 bases between the germline ends.

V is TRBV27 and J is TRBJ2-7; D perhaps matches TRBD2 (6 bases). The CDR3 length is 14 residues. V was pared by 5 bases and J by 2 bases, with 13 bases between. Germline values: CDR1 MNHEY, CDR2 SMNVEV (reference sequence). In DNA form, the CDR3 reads TGTGCCAGCAGTGATTCACTAGCCCCCTACGAGCAGTACTTC. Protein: CASSDSLAPYEQYF.

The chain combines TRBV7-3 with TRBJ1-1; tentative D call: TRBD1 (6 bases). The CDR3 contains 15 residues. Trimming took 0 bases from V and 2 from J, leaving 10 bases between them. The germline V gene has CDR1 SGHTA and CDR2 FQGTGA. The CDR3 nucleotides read TGTGCCAGCAGCTTAACCAGGGGTATCAACACTGAAGCTTTCTTT. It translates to CASSLTRGINTEAFF. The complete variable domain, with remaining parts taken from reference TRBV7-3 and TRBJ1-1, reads GAGVSQTPSNKVTEKGKYVELRCDPISGHTALYWYRQSLGQGPEFLIYFQGTGAADDSGLPNDRFFAVRPEGSVSTLKIQRTERGDSAVYLCASSLTRGINTEAFFGQGTRLTVV.